This record concerns one TCR beta chain sequence. The antigen remains unidentified. Time point meaning: recipient sample about 28 days before transplant, after cytoreduction. Recipient blood drawn about 28 days pretransplant and days 30, 100, 180 after. CDR1 SEHNR and CDR2 FQNEAQ come from the germline V gene (reference sequence). The CDR3 loop spans 16 amino acids. The trim removed 5 bases at V and 3 bases at J, leaving 11 bases unmatched. Sequencing was performed with immunoSEQ multiplex PCR; in TCRdb, only in-frame clones are kept and a portion is missing. The sample lists nearly 7,000 clones, about 86% seen once, with approximately 4% in the top ten. The source of the sample is a study of T cell clonotyping in hematopoietic cell transplantation. Overall study context: Cytoreduction preceded collection of pretransplant recipient samples.

Study-level results: Recipient TCR diversity dropped after transplant; expanded clonotypes rose from day 30 to 180.

The chain joins TRBV7-9 to TRBJ2-7; TRBD1 matches 9 bases. The receptor was derived from a man between 25 and 39 years old with acute myeloid leukemia. Some clones in this sample may be carry-over from other donors' samples. Here the sequenced sample was peripheral blood mononuclear cells, taken before stem cell transplant. This CDR3 is CASSATPGQGDYEQYF. The CDR3 bases are TGTGCCAGCAGCGCCACACCGGGACAGGGAGACTACGAGCAGTACTTC.